The sequence of this T cell receptor (beta chain) was determined in a study of cytomegalovirus exposure and HLA in healthy donors. Study observations and caveats: Most TCR sequences were rare, but some public TCRs occurred in many donors.

Primers included in the PCR were 60 Vbeta and 13 Jbeta primers. The authors' processing: The count from a later analysis was tens of millions of unique TCR beta chains, about 10 million of them shared. The assay was immunoSEQ multiplex PCR, and TCRdb's table has in-frame clones only and misses some. That table furnishes V, J and clone size, whereas the DNA furnished D and trimming. Of around 110,000 clones in the sample, roughly 79% were seen once. As concerns this clone: Antigen unknown.

The receptor was derived from a woman younger than 30 in good health and CMV-seronegative. The sample comprised PBMCs.

The CDR3 nucleotides read TGTGCCTGGAGTGGCTTTGGGGACAGGGAGGATGGCTACACCTTC. Translating it yields CAWSGFGDREDGYTF. The chain couples TRBV30 to TRBJ1-2; 9 bases are shared with TRBD1. V was clipped by 1 base and J by 6 bases; unmatched bases: 9. CDR3 length equals 15 residues. The germline gives CDR1 GTSNPN, CDR2 SVGIG (reference sequence).